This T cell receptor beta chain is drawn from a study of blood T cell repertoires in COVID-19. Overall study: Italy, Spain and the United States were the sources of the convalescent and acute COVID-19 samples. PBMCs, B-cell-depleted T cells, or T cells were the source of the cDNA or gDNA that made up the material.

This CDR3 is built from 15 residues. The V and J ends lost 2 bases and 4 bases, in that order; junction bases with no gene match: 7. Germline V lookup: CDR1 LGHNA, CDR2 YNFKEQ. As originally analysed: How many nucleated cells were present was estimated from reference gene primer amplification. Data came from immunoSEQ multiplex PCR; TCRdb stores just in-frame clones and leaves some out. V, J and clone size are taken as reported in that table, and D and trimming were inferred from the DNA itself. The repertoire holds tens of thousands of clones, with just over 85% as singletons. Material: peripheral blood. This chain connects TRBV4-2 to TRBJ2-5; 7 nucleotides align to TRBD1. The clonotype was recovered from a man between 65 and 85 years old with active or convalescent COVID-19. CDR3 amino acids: CASSQLGQATETQYF. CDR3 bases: TGTGCCAGCAGCCAACTAGGACAGGCGACAGAGACCCAGTACTTC.